Reported below is one T cell receptor (beta chain). The repertoire was sequenced with immunoSEQ multiplex PCR; TCRdb's copy has only in-frame clones and lacks some. The repertoire holds 65,000 to 85,000 clones, with roughly 94% as singletons. CDR3 size: 14 residues. The V end lost 2 bases, the J end lost 0 bases, and 7 bases lay between the germline ends. Germline V gene sequence: CDR1 MNHEY, CDR2 SMNVEV (reference sequence). This record belongs to a study of technical replicates of blood from a few donors. The sequenced sample was T cells isolated from PBMCs. This sequence was found in a human donor in good health. The rearrangement joins TRBV27 to TRBJ1-2; no reliable D call. The CDR3 here is CASSLGRTNYGYTF. CDR3 nucleotide sequence: TGTGCCAGCAGTTTAGGCAGGACTAACTATGGCTACACCTTC.